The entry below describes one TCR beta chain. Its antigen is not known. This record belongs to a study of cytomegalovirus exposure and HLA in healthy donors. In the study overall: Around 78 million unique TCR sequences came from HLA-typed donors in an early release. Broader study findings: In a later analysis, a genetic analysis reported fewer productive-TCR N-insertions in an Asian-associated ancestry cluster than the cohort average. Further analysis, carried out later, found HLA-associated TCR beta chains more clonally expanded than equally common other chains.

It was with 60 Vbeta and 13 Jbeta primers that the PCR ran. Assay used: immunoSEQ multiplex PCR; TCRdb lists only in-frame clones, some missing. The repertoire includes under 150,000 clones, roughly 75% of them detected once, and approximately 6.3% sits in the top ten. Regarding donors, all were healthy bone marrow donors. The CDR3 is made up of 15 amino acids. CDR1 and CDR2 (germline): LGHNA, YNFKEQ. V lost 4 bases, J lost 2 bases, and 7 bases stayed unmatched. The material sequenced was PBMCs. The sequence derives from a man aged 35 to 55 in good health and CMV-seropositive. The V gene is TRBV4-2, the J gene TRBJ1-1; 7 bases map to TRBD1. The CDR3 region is CASSLQTGINTEAFF. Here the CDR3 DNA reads TGTGCCAGCAGCCTACAGACAGGGATAAACACTGAAGCTTTCTTT.